The subject of this entry is one TCR beta chain. The antigen remains undetermined. Some clones are missing from TCRdb's copy, which holds only in-frame ones; the method was immunoSEQ multiplex PCR. Of roughly 450,000 clones listed, roughly 90% are singletons. Trimming cost V 11 bases and J 4 bases; bases outside gene matches: 9. Germline V gives CDR1 MNHEY, CDR2 SVGAGI. The CDR3 spans 13 residues. The sample comes from a study of Ad26.COV2.S vaccination and SARS-CoV-2 variants. The overall study: In the COV1001 trial, the donor was in the Ad26.COV2.S arm.

Overall study results and limits: There was a possibility that the TCR breadth and depth analyses underestimated total T cell responses.

As for treatment: some 19 received Ad26.COV2.S at low or high dose, single or two shots; a few received placebo; per-sample allocation not given. Samples analyzed were those drawn on day 63 after the first vaccine or placebo injection. Its platform was an Ad26 vector, and its expressed antigen was Wuhan-strain SARS-CoV-2 spike. The sequence derives from a person between 18 and 65 years old who received the Ad26.COV2.S COVID-19 vaccine or a placebo. The sequenced sample was peripheral blood, obtained in a trial of Ad26.COV2.S vaccine versus placebo. V is TRBV6-5 and J is TRBJ1-1; 8 nucleotides match TRBD1. CDR3 nucleotides: TGTGCCTGTAGACAGGGGATCGGCACTGAAGCTTTCTTT. It translates to CACRQGIGTEAFF.